The next 25 T cell receptor beta chains were all read from a single sample in a study of read filtering for tumor transcriptome and immune sequencing. This library used roughly 400 ng RNA and molecular barcoded adaptors spanning alpha/delta and beta/gamma chains. MiXCR, run by TCRdb on the reads, gives a single entry per CDR3 protein. The profile covers approximately 50,000 distinct CDR3 sequences, with 20% to 25% appearing a single time and about 18% taken by the ten largest. Source material: a population of CD138-negative cells sorted from bone marrow. All receptors derive from a donor aged 40 or over with multiple myeloma.

Only a few counts were recorded for this clonotype. This chain links TRBV19 with TRBJ1-1; TRBD1 matches at 7 bases. The junction had 3 bases not matched to a gene; V was cut back by 7 bases and J by 4 bases. This CDR3 comprises 12 residues. CDR1 is LNHDA, CDR2 SQIVND, per germline (reference sequence). CDR3 in amino acids: CASTGGGTEAFF. Here the CDR3 DNA reads TGTGCCAGTACAGGGGGGGGCACTGAAGCTTTCTTT.

This clonotype has at least ten counts. V gene TRBV2 combines with J gene TRBJ2-1, with TRBD2 matching 12 bases. With 4 bases clipped from V and 10 bases from J, the junction kept 8 bases outside the gene matches. The germline CDR1 and CDR2 sequences are SNHLY and FYNNEI. This CDR3 region has 15 residues. CDR3 in DNA: TGTGCCAGCAGTGTCCGACTAGCGGGAGAAGGCGAGCAGTTCTTC. Amino acids: CASSVRLAGEGEQFF.

This clonotype was seen at least ten times. This chain joins TRBV20-1 and TRBJ2-3; tentatively, D is TRBD1 or TRBD2 (5 bases each). The CDR3 is 15 residues long. V lost 0 bases and J lost 6, with 16 bases in between. Germline V lookup: CDR1 DFQATT, CDR2 SNEGSKA (reference sequence). The DNA for the CDR3 is TGCAGTGCTAGAGAAAGGGAGCCCCACAGGGATACGCAGTATTTT. Protein: CSAREREPHRDTQYF.

The table lists this clonotype with many counts. The chain has TRBV7-3 and TRBJ2-3; tentative D call: TRBD2 (5 bases). The CDR3 runs 15 residues. Trimming left V 2 bases short and J 2 bases short, with 11 bases between. Germline-derived CDR1 and CDR2 are SGHTA and FQGTGA. The CDR3 DNA reads as TGTGCCAGCAGCTTATCAGGACTTGTCACAGATACGCAGTATTTT. This encodes CASSLSGLVTDTQYF.

This clonotype qualifies as medium-sized (0.01 to 0.1%). This chain links TRBV10-3 with TRBJ2-1; the match to TRBD2 covers 12 bases. CDR3 length equals 15 residues. V lost 5 bases, J lost 7 bases, and 6 bases stayed unmatched. Germline CDR1 is ENHRY and CDR2 is SYGVKD. CDR3 sequence (DNA): TGTGCCATCAGTCGACTAGCGGGAGAAGGGAATGAGCAGTTCTTC. Protein product: CAISRLAGEGNEQFF.

This chain links TRBV12-3 or TRBV12-4 with TRBJ1-5, with TRBD1 matching 9 bases. The J segment lost 2 bases and the V segment lost 6 bases, leaving 8 bases of the junction unmatched. The CDR3 runs 16 residues. DNA of the CDR3: TGTGCCAGCAGCAAACAGGGGGCTCTGGGCAATCAGCCCCAGCATTTT. Translation: CASSKQGALGNQPQHF.

With regard to this clonotype: An end of the junction differs from the germline gene, which may be a read error. The CDR3 nucleotides read TGTGCCAGCTCCCCGAGAGGGCACTCTGGGGCCAATGTCCTGACTTTC. Translated: CASSPRGHSGANVLTF. This sequence joins TRBV27 and TRBJ2-6; D tentatively reads TRBD1 or TRBD2 (5 bases each). There are 16 residues in the CDR3. Germline values: CDR1 MNHEY, CDR2 SMNVEV (reference sequence). Drawing the rest from reference TRBV27 and TRBJ2-6, the complete variable domain is EAQVTQNPRYLITVTGKKLTVTCSQNMNHEYMSWYRQDPGLGLRQIYYSMNVEVTDKGDVPEGYKVSRKEKRNFPLILESPSPNQTSLYFCASSPRGHSGANVLTFGAGSRLTVL.

This clonotype was found many times. This sequence joins TRBV19 and TRBJ1-5, with D hard to call. Germline CDR1 is LNHDA and CDR2 is SQIVND (reference sequence). V was pared by 11 bases and J by 2 bases, with 13 bases between. The CDR3 contains 13 residues. This CDR3 reads CACWGRGNQPQHF. In nucleotides, the CDR3 is TGTGCCTGCTGGGGTCGGGGCAATCAGCCCCAGCATTTT.

For this clonotype: Germline is not matched at one junction end, which may reflect a read error. The chain is built from TRBV6-1 and TRBJ2-1; a possible D gene is TRBD2 (5 bases). The CDR3 is made up of 17 amino acids. Germline V CDR1 and CDR2: MNHNS, SASEGT. CDR3 amino acids: CASSEAPSGASYNERYF. CDR3 sequence (DNA): TGTGCCAGCAGTGAAGCGCCGAGCGGAGCCTCCTACAATGAGCGGTACTTC.

This clonotype was seen repeatedly, ten times or more. This chain links TRBV6-1 with TRBJ2-2; D could derive from TRBD1 or TRBD2 (7 bases each). CDR3 size: 14 residues. Germline CDR1 is MNHNS and CDR2 is SASEGT. Trimming stripped 3 bases from V and 10 bases from J, with 15 bases between. CDR3 residues: CASSDDRAGEELFF. CDR3 coding DNA: TGTGCCAGCAGTGACGACAGGGCGGGGGAGGAGCTGTTTTTT.

This clonotype was seen at least ten times. The chain joins TRBV29-1 to TRBJ2-3; no clear D. The CDR3 is made up of 13 amino acids. The germline V and J ends were trimmed by 3 bases and 6 bases, with 13 bases remaining between them. The germline V gene has CDR1 SQVTM and CDR2 ANQGSEA. The CDR3: CSVDPDPDDTQYF. CDR3 bases: TGCAGCGTTGATCCGGACCCGGACGATACGCAGTATTTT.

This clonotype was observed a few times. The chain links TRBV20-1 to TRBJ1-5; TRBD1 aligns across 10 bases. Germline CDR1 DFQATT, CDR2 SNEGSKA (reference sequence). The CDR3 runs to 19 residues. V shed 2 bases, J shed 5 bases, and the junction held 18 bases outside the gene matches. The CDR3 here is CSARPPLGTGEGGDQPQHF. The CDR3 DNA follows: TGCAGTGCTAGACCACCTCTGGGGACAGGGGAGGGAGGCGATCAGCCCCAGCATTTT.

This clonotype has a count of ten or more. The V and J genes are TRBV3-1 and TRBJ2-2; D unresolved. Germline V CDR1 and CDR2: LGHDT, YNNKEL (reference sequence). Trimming took off 1 base at V and 0 bases at J, with 12 bases between the two ends. This CDR3 has 17 residues. The CDR3 protein is CASSQVLAATNTGELFF. The CDR3, as DNA: TGTGCCAGCAGCCAAGTTTTGGCAGCGACGAACACCGGGGAGCTGTTTTTT.

This clonotype was recorded many times. The rearrangement uses TRBV7-2 and TRBJ2-3; TRBD1 agrees at 8 bases. The CDR3 has 15 residues. CDR1 is SGHTA, CDR2 FQGNSA, per germline. V dropped 5 bases and J dropped 2; count of bases not matched to a gene: 6. The CDR3 is CASSPGGGYTDTQYF. The CDR3 nucleotides are TGTGCCAGCAGCCCAGGGGGCGGATACACAGATACGCAGTATTTT. Using reference TRBV7-2 and TRBJ2-3 for the parts outside the CDR3, the full variable domain is GAGVSQSPSNKVTEKGKDVELRCDPISGHTALYWYRQSLGQGLEFLIYFQGNSAPDKSGLPSDRFSAERTGGSVSTLTIQRTQQEDSAVYLCASSPGGGYTDTQYFGPGTRLTVL.

The gene calls are TRBV7-2 and TRBJ2-4; no definite D call. V gave up 1 base and J gave up 0 bases, with 13 bases separating them. The germline V gene has CDR1 SGHTA and CDR2 FQGNSA. The CDR3 is 17 residues long. For the CDR3, the DNA is TGTGCCAGCAGCTTAGTGCGGCTAGACCTAGCCAAAAACATTCAGTACTTC. It specifies CASSLVRLDLAKNIQYF.

This clonotype was recorded many times. The V and J genes are TRBV5-1 and TRBJ2-2, with 8 bases aligning to TRBD2. Germline CDR1 reads SGHRS; CDR2 reads YFSETQ. The junction had 9 bases not matched to a gene; V was cut back by 2 bases and J by 6 bases. The CDR3 has 16 amino acids. The CDR3 loop reads CASSFVSGSRPGELFF. In DNA form, the CDR3 reads TGCGCCAGCAGCTTCGTGAGCGGGAGTAGACCCGGGGAGCTGTTTTTT.

The chain carries TRBV4-1 and TRBJ2-1; D could derive from TRBD1 or TRBD2 (5 bases each). This CDR3 is 16 amino acids long. Trimming removed 3 bases from V and 0 bases from J, with 12 bases in between. Per the germline V gene, CDR1 is MGHRA and CDR2 is YSYEKL. The CDR3 spells CASSQPGRSSYNEQFF. Written as DNA, the CDR3 is TGCGCCAGCAGCCAGCCGGGACGGAGCTCCTACAATGAGCAGTTCTTC.

This clonotype was seen many times. V and J are TRBV5-1 and TRBJ2-1, with D maybe TRBD1 (6 bases). Germline lookup yields CDR1 SGHRS and CDR2 YFSETQ. Trimming took 3 bases from V and 0 from J, leaving 7 bases between them. This CDR3 comprises 14 residues. DNA of the CDR3: TGCGCCAGCAGCTCACAGGGCTCCTACAATGAGCAGTTCTTC. Residues: CASSSQGSYNEQFF.

This clonotype was recorded many times. The J gene is TRBJ2-1, the V gene TRBV11-2; TRBD2 might be the D (6 bases). Per germline, CDR1 SGHAT and CDR2 FQNNGV. Trimming pared 5 bases from V and 7 bases from J, leaving 24 bases between. The CDR3 sequence is 17 residues long. The CDR3 sequence is CASSDSVEALARNEQFF. The DNA for the CDR3 is TGTGCCAGCAGCGATTCAGTTGAAGCTCTAGCGAGGAATGAGCAGTTCTTC.

There are many counts of this clonotype. V usage is TRBV19 and J usage is TRBJ2-7; a possible D gene is TRBD1 (6 bases). The V gene lost 5 bases and the J gene lost 5 bases, with 16 bases spanning the gap. CDR1 is LNHDA, CDR2 SQIVND, per germline (reference sequence). CDR3 length: 14 amino acids. The CDR3 coding sequence is TGTGCCAGTAGTTCGGACGTAGAGGGGGACGAGCAGTACTTC. Translating it yields CASSSDVEGDEQYF.

This clonotype was seen ten or more times. In DNA form, the CDR3 reads TGTGCCAGCAGTTTAGCGGGGGCAGGGGAGGGCACTGAAGCTTTCTTT. This gives the protein CASSLAGAGEGTEAFF. The chain is built from TRBV12-3 or TRBV12-4 and TRBJ1-1, with D possibly TRBD1 on 6 matching bases. Trimming removed 0 bases at V and 4 bases at J, with 15 bases between. The CDR3 consists of 16 residues.

V gene TRBV10-3 combines with J gene TRBJ2-3; TRBD2 is a possible D gene (6 bases). This CDR3 comprises 15 residues. Germline V gives CDR1 ENHRY, CDR2 SYGVKD. Trimming shortened V by 4 bases and J by 0 bases, and 11 bases separated the two germline ends. Here the CDR3 DNA reads TGTGCCATCAGTGCGGCAGGGACTAGCACAGATACGCAGTATTTT. Translated: CAISAAGTSTDTQYF.

In regard to this clonotype: It is likely a read error, because the conserved phenylalanine at the end of the CDR3 is missing. The rearrangement joins TRBV5-1 to TRBJ2-1; tentatively, D is TRBD2 (10 bases). Per germline, CDR1 SGHRS and CDR2 YFSETQ. This CDR3 is 19 amino acids long. CDR3 coding DNA: TGCGCCAGCTGCTTGGCAGGGGACAGGGCTAGCGGGAGTTACAATGAGCAGTTCCTC. It specifies CASCLAGDRASGSYNEQFL.

This clonotype has at least ten counts. This chain joins TRBV2 and TRBJ2-1, with 8 bases lining up with TRBD2. The CDR3 loop spans 14 amino acids. Germline CDR1 is SNHLY and CDR2 is FYNNEI. Trimming took 10 bases from V and 2 from J; bases not matched to a gene: 7. CDR3 in DNA: TGTGCCACCTTCGGACTAGCCCCCTACAATGAGCAGTTCTTC. Amino acid sequence: CATFGLAPYNEQFF.

The chain uses TRBV5-1 and TRBJ2-5, with TRBD1 matching over 12 bases. Germline CDR1 is SGHRS and CDR2 is YFSETQ. The CDR3 is made up of 18 amino acids. J was trimmed by 6 bases and V by 5 bases; bases with no gene match: 17. This CDR3 is CASRGTGTGGKERKTQYF. The CDR3 DNA reads as TGCGCCAGCAGAGGTACCGGGACAGGGGGCAAAGAAAGAAAGACCCAGTACTTC.